These 4 T cell receptor beta chains were sequenced from one sample in a study of T cells in Graves' hyperthyroidism and ophthalmopathy. Template material for amplifying TCR beta CDR3 regions consisted of RNA transcripts. Carried out on the TCR CDR3, a first-round RT-PCR used the HTBI primer set. TCRdb redid the calling of the multiplex PCR reads with MiXCR, one entry per CDR3 protein. The data hold 340,000 or so distinct CDR3 sequences, with roughly a fifth observed a single time. The sequenced sample consisted of blood. These receptors all stem from a woman between 45 and 65 years old with Graves' hyperthyroidism.

The V and J genes are TRBV7-9 and TRBJ2-3; 7 nucleotides match TRBD2. Losses at the gene ends were 0 bases for V and 0 bases for J; bases not matched to a gene: 6. In germline, CDR1 is SEHNR, CDR2 FQNEAQ (reference sequence). The CDR3 sequence is 17 residues long. The CDR3 spells CASSLAKTGLSTDTQYF. CDR3 coding DNA: TGTGCCAGCAGCTTAGCAAAAACGGGACTAAGCACAGATACGCAGTATTTT.

This chain connects TRBV6-4 to TRBJ2-1; D possibly corresponds to TRBD1 (5 bases). V was trimmed by 5 bases and J by 9 bases, leaving 14 bases between them. The V gene's germline CDR1 is MRHNA and CDR2 SNTAGT. This CDR3 comprises 13 residues. The CDR3 nucleotides read TGTGCCAGCAGTTCCCTTAGGGGAACTGAGCAGTTCTTC. Translation: CASSSLRGTEQFF.

This clonotype was observed at least ten times. The chain carries TRBV7-8 and TRBJ2-5; 12 bases are a match to TRBD2. The germline CDR1 and CDR2 sequences are SGHVS and FQNEAQ. Trimming at V came to 10 bases and at J to 4 bases, leaving 19 bases not matched to a gene. This CDR3 region has 18 residues. CDR3 bases: TGTGCCACCAACCCGAGACTAGCGGGGGAGAGATTAGTAGAGACCCAGTACTTC. Residues: CATNPRLAGERLVETQYF.

This clonotype has a count of ten or more. This sequence joins TRBV29-1 and TRBJ2-5, with a possible D match to TRBD2 (6 bases). The CDR3 is made up of 13 amino acids. Germline V CDR1 and CDR2: SQVTM, ANQGSEA. V lost 3 bases to trimming and J lost 5 bases, with 13 bases between them. CDR3 residues: CSVDGGIGETQYF. The CDR3 DNA sequence: TGCAGCGTTGACGGCGGGATAGGGGAGACCCAGTACTTC.